The text below deals with one T cell receptor (beta chain). Its antigen is still unknown. This sample is drawn from a study of cytomegalovirus exposure and HLA in healthy donors. Study-wide background: An earlier analysis identified 117 million unique TCR beta sequences in 150 million to 200 million T cells.

Study-level findings and limits: Versus the approximately 670-donor mean, an Asian-associated ancestry cluster reportedly showed fewer N-insertions in a later analysis.

The donors were healthy bone marrow donors. PCR primers comprised 60 Vbeta and 13 Jbeta primers. Generated by immunoSEQ multiplex PCR, the TCRdb table keeps only in-frame clones and is missing some. The sample holds fewer than 200,000 clones; 81% are singletons and the top ten take 1.5% to 2%. The V end was cut by 4 bases, the J end by 5 bases, with 18 bases between. The CDR3 extends over 16 amino acids. CDR1 and CDR2 from the germline V gene are SGHDN and FVKESK. The chain carries TRBV14 and TRBJ2-1, with D tentatively TRBD2 (5 bases). The sequence came from a woman between 18 and 29 years old in good health and CMV-seronegative. The sample comprised PBMCs. CDR3 sequence reads: CASSPHSTRRNNEQFF. The CDR3 bases are TGTGCCAGCAGCCCGCATTCTACTAGGCGGAACAATGAGCAGTTCTTC.